Below are 21 T cell receptor beta chains sequenced from a single sample in a study of cytomegalovirus exposure and HLA in healthy donors. In the PCR, 60 Vbeta and 13 Jbeta primers were used. The assay was immunoSEQ multiplex PCR, and TCRdb's table has in-frame clones only and misses some. The data contain roughly 220,000 clones, roughly 75% of them seen just once; the ten biggest clones take up 1.8%. What was sequenced was PBMCs. These receptors were obtained from a woman aged 25 to 39 in good health and CMV-seronegative.

This clone was found once. The chain recombines TRBV4-1 with TRBJ2-3; no definite D call. The CDR3 is made up of 16 amino acids. CDR1 MGHRA and CDR2 YSYEKL come from the germline V gene. Trimming pared 4 bases from V and 2 bases from J, leaving 16 bases between. CDR3 nucleotide sequence: TGCGCCAGCAGCCGGTTCGTTTCGGGTGACACAGATACGCAGTATTTT. Its protein product is CASSRFVSGDTDTQYF.

On this clone: The junction does not match germline at one end; this may be a read error. The V call is TRBV13, the J call TRBJ2-1; D may be TRBD2 (6 bases). The germline V gene encodes CDR1 PRHDT and CDR2 FYEKMQ (reference sequence). The CDR3 has 12 residues. The CDR3 loop reads CASSLSTREWVF. CDR3 DNA: TGTGCCAGCAGCCTCTCGACTAGAGAGTGGGTCTTC.

The table lists this clone with a few counts. The DNA for the CDR3 is TGTGCCAGCAGAACGGACACAGATTCACCCCTCCACTTT. This translates into CASRTDTDSPLHF. The chain recombines TRBV6-5 with TRBJ1-6, with D perhaps TRBD1 (5 bases). Trimming removed 6 bases at V and 8 bases at J, with 11 bases between. The V gene's germline CDR1 is MNHEY and CDR2 SVGAGI. CDR3 length: 13 residues.

The chain carries TRBV10-1 and TRBJ2-3; 9 positions match TRBD2. The germline gives CDR1 WNHNN, CDR2 SYGVQD (reference sequence). The ends lost 4 bases at V and 8 bases at J; junction bases unmatched: 10. CDR3 length: 15 residues. The CDR3 sequence is CASSVGAGGSGTQYF. The CDR3 DNA is TGCGCCAGCAGTGTCGGAGCGGGGGGCAGCGGTACGCAGTATTTT.

The rearrangement links TRBV30 to TRBJ2-3; D may be TRBD1 (5 bases). The CDR3 covers 13 residues. The germline gives CDR1 GTSNPN, CDR2 SVGIG (reference sequence). V was clipped by 1 base and J by 5 bases, with 10 bases between them. The DNA of the CDR3 is TGTGCCTGGAGTGAGGGGCTTGTAGATACGCAGTATTTT. Protein sequence: CAWSEGLVDTQYF. The whole variable domain, filled in from reference TRBV30 and TRBJ2-3, reads SQTIHQWPATLVQPVGSPLSLECTVEGTSNPNLYWYRQAAGRGLQLLFYSVGIGQISSEVPQNLSASRPQDRQFILSSKKLLLSDSGFYLCAWSEGLVDTQYFGPGTRLTVL.

This clone was detected only a few times. The chain recombines TRBV7-2 with TRBJ2-1; 8 bases are shared with TRBD1. Germline V gives CDR1 SGHTA, CDR2 FQGNSA. The CDR3 spans 17 residues. J was trimmed by 6 bases and V by 5 bases; bases with no gene match: 15. The DNA of the CDR3 is TGTGCCAGCAGCAATCGACAGGGGACGTACGGAGTCAATGAGCAGTTCTTC. It codes for CASSNRQGTYGVNEQFF. The full variable domain, completed using reference TRBV7-2 and TRBJ2-1, is GAGVSQSPSNKVTEKGKDVELRCDPISGHTALYWYRQSLGQGLEFLIYFQGNSAPDKSGLPSDRFSAERTGGSVSTLTIQRTQQEDSAVYLCASSNRQGTYGVNEQFFGPGTRLTVL.

V usage is TRBV7-2 and J usage is TRBJ1-5; possibly TRBD1 for D (5 bases). CDR3 length equals 17 residues. V was cut by 1 base and J by 0 bases, with 13 bases left in between. The germline V gene has CDR1 SGHTA and CDR2 FQGNSA. The DNA for the CDR3 is TGTGCCAGCAGCTTAGGACGGGGGTATTATAGCAATCAGCCCCAGCATTTT. This encodes CASSLGRGYYSNQPQHF.

The chain combines TRBV28 with TRBJ1-2; possible D gene TRBD1, 6 bases. V lost 6 bases, J lost 2 bases, and 13 bases lay in between. Germline V gene lookup returns CDR1 MDHEN and CDR2 SYDVKM. The CDR3 has 14 amino acids. The CDR3 region is CASSPPGQNYGYTF. Here the CDR3 DNA reads TGTGCCAGCAGCCCCCCCGGACAGAACTATGGCTACACCTTC.

In its sample, this clone was seen a few times. The CDR3 here is CASSYSSGFGYTF. The CDR3, as DNA: TGTGCCAGCAGTTACAGCTCAGGGTTTGGCTACACCTTC. The chain has TRBV6-5 and TRBJ1-2; the D gene is possibly TRBD1 (5 bases). The CDR3 is 13 residues long. The germline CDR1 and CDR2 sequences are MNHEY and SVGAGI. Trimming removed 2 bases from V and 7 bases from J, with 11 bases in between.

There are a few counts of this clone. The CDR3 loop reads CASSLGLAGRYEQYF. The CDR3 DNA is TGTGCCAGCAGCCTGGGACTAGCGGGTCGCTACGAGCAGTACTTC. The chain uses TRBV5-4 and TRBJ2-7; 12 nucleotides match TRBD2. CDR3 size: 15 residues. Germline-derived CDR1 and CDR2 are SGHNT and YYREEE (reference sequence). The V gene end was trimmed by 4 bases and the J gene end by 3 bases; junction bases not matched to a gene: 5.

CDR3 in DNA: TGTGCCAGTAGTATAGATACTGGCGGGAAGCCCCAGCATTTT. Translating gives CASSIDTGGKPQHF. The V gene is TRBV19, the J gene TRBJ1-5, with D unclear. The V end lost 0 bases, the J end lost 8 bases, and 11 bases lay between the germline ends. This CDR3 is built from 14 residues. In germline, CDR1 is LNHDA, CDR2 SQIVND (reference sequence).

The rearrangement joins TRBV2 to TRBJ1-5, with D possibly being TRBD1 (5 bases). Germline assignment: CDR1 SNHLY and CDR2 FYNNEI. Trimming stripped 6 bases from V and 5 bases from J, with 20 bases between. The CDR3 has 16 residues. CDR3 residues: CASSQPPDRAYQPQHF. The CDR3 coding sequence is TGTGCCAGCAGCCAGCCCCCCGACAGAGCTTATCAGCCCCAGCATTTT.

The chain links TRBV30 to TRBJ1-2; 8 positions agree with TRBD1. This CDR3 has 14 residues. With V trimmed by 3 bases and J by 2 bases, 5 bases remained unmatched. CDR1 is GTSNPN and CDR2 is SVGIG in the germline V gene (reference sequence). Here the CDR3 DNA reads TGTGCCTGGAGCGCGACAGGGGTCAACTATGGCTACACCTTC. This encodes CAWSATGVNYGYTF.

The V call is TRBV5-1, the J call TRBJ2-1; D is uncertain. The CDR3 extends over 17 amino acids. Germline values: CDR1 SGHRS, CDR2 YFSETQ. V lost 2 bases to trimming and J lost 0 bases, with 15 bases between them. CDR3 coding DNA: TGCGCCAGCAGCTTACGAAGCCCCGGAGTCTCCTACAATGAGCAGTTCTTC. It translates to CASSLRSPGVSYNEQFF.

Only one count was recorded for this clone. The chain uses TRBV5-3 and TRBJ1-5; D may be TRBD1 (6 bases). TRBV5-3 is an open reading frame, and its role is uncertain. This CDR3 spans 14 amino acids. The V end lost 4 bases, the J end lost 7 bases, and 15 bases lay between the germline ends. The DNA for the CDR3 is TGTGCCAGAAGCCTCCGGGACACGGGGCAGCCCCAGCATTTT. It codes for CARSLRDTGQPQHF.

Details on this clone: One end of the junction fails to match germline, which may point to a read error. The chain uses TRBV30 and TRBJ1-5; D call uncertain. Germline V CDR1 and CDR2: GTSNPN, SVGIG (reference sequence). CDR3 length equals 13 residues. The CDR3 DNA reads TGTGCCTGGAGTGACTCTAACAATCAGGCCCAGCATTTT. Encoded protein: CAWSDSNNQAQHF.

V is TRBV2 and J is TRBJ1-5, with D hard to call. V lost 4 bases and J 4 bases, leaving 8 bases between the germline ends. Germline values: CDR1 SNHLY, CDR2 FYNNEI. The CDR3 has 13 residues. CDR3 bases: TGTGCCAGCAGTGGGGCAGTGAATCAGCCCCAGCATTTT. This codes for CASSGAVNQPQHF.

The chain combines TRBV19 with TRBJ2-7, with 13 bases that match TRBD2. V gave up 3 bases and J gave up 0 bases; unmatched junction bases: 5. CDR1 and CDR2 (germline): LNHDA, SQIVND (reference sequence). CDR3 length: 17 amino acids. Here the CDR3 reads CASSITWTSGSSYEQYF. The CDR3 nucleotides read TGTGCCAGTAGTATCACCTGGACTAGCGGGAGCTCCTACGAGCAGTACTTC. Based on the CDR3 plus reference TRBV19 and TRBJ2-7, the full variable domain is DGGITQSPKYLFRKEGQNVTLSCEQNLNHDAMYWYRQDPGQGLRLIYYSQIVNDFQKGDIAEGYSVSREKKESFPLTVTSAQKNPTAFYLCASSITWTSGSSYEQYFGPGTRLTVT.

The V call is TRBV6-5, the J call TRBJ1-2; the match to TRBD1 covers 9 bases. Germline V gene sequence: CDR1 MNHEY, CDR2 SVGAGI. The CDR3 is 14 amino acids. Germline trimming cut 0 bases from V and 7 bases from J; bases unmatched to any gene: 3. In DNA form, the CDR3 reads TGTGCCAGCAGTTACTCCGGGACAGGGCTTGGCTACACCTTC. Its protein is CASSYSGTGLGYTF.

This clone was seen a handful of times. Other DNA sequences from this sample encode an identical CDR3 as well. The gene calls are TRBV27 and TRBJ2-7; possibly TRBD2 for D (5 bases). The ends were cut back, 2 bases at V and 4 bases at J, with 9 bases in the middle. This CDR3 has 13 amino acids. Germline V gene sequence: CDR1 MNHEY, CDR2 SMNVEV (reference sequence). CDR3 residues: CASSLGGGYEQYF. The CDR3 DNA reads TGTGCCAGCAGTTTAGGCGGCGGGTACGAGCAGTACTTC.

This clone was counted a few times. V gene TRBV6-5 combines with J gene TRBJ1-2; 7 bases map to TRBD1. V shed 7 bases and J 6 bases; nucleotides not matched to a gene: 5. The CDR3 length is 12 residues. The germline V gene has CDR1 MNHEY and CDR2 SVGAGI. The chain's CDR3 is CASTPGTDGYTF. DNA of the CDR3: TGTGCCAGCACCCCCGGGACAGATGGCTACACCTTC.